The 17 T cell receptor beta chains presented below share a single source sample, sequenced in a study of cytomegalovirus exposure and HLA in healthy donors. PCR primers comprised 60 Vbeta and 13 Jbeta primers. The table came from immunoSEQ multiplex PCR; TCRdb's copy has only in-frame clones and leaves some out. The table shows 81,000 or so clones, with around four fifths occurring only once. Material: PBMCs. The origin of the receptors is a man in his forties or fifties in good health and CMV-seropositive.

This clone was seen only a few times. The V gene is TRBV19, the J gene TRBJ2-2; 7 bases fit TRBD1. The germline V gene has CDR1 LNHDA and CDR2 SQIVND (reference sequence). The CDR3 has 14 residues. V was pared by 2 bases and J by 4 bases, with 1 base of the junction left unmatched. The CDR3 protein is CASSIQGVTGELFF. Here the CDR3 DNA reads TGTGCCAGTAGTATACAGGGGGTCACCGGGGAGCTGTTTTTT.

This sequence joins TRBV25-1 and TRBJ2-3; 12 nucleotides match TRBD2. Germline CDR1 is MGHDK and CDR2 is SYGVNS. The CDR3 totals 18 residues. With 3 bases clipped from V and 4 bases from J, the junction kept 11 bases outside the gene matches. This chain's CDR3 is CASSDPPTSGRRADTQYF. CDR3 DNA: TGTGCCAGCAGTGACCCTCCGACTAGCGGGAGACGTGCAGATACGCAGTATTTT.

DNA for the CDR3: TGTGCCAGCAGCTTACTAGCGGTAGTGACAGATACGCAGTATTTT. Its translation is CASSLLAVVTDTQYF. The genes are TRBV2 and TRBJ2-3; 8 bases are shared with TRBD2. Germline V gives CDR1 SNHLY, CDR2 FYNNEI. The length of the CDR3 is 15 residues. J was trimmed by 3 bases and V by 6 bases; bases with no gene match: 8. The full variable domain, its missing parts supplied by reference TRBV2 and TRBJ2-3, is EPEVTQTPSHQVTQMGQEVILRCVPISNHLYFYWYRQILGQKVEFLVSFYNNEISEKSEIFDDQFSVERPDGSNFTLKIRSTKLEDSAMYFCASSLLAVVTDTQYFGPGTRLTVL.

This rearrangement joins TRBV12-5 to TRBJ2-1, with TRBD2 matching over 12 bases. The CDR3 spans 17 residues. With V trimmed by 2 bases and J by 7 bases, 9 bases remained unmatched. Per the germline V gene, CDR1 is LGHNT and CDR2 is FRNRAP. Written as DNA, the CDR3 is TGTGCTAGTGGTTTGCCTTCGCTAGCGGGAGGGGGTAATGAGCAGTTCTTC. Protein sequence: CASGLPSLAGGGNEQFF.

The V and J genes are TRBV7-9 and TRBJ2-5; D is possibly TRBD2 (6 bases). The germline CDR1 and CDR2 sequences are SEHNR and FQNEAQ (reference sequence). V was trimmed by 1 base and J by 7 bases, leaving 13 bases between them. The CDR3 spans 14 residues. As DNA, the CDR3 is TGTGCCAGCAGCTTAGAGGCGGGGTGGGGGACCCAGTACTTC. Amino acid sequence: CASSLEAGWGTQYF.

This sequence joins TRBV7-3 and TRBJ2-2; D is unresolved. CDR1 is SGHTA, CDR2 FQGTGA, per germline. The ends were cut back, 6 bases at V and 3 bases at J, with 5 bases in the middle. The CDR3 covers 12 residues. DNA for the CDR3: TGTGCCAGCAGTCTTGACACCGGGGAGCTGTTTTTT. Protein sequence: CASSLDTGELFF.

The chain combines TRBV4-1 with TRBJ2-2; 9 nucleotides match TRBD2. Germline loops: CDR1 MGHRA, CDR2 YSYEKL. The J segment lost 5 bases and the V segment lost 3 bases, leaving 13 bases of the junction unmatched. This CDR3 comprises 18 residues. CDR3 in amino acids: CASSHDLAGAFLTGELFF. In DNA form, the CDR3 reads TGCGCCAGCAGCCATGATTTAGCGGGGGCATTCTTGACCGGGGAGCTGTTTTTT.

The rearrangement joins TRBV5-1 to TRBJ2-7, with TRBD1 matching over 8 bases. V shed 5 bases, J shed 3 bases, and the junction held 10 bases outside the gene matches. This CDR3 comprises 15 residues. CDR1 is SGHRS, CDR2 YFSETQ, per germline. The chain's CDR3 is CASREGQGNDYEQYF. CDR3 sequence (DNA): TGCGCCAGCAGGGAAGGACAGGGTAACGACTACGAGCAGTACTTC. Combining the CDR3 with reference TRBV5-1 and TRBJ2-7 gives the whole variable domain KAGVTQTPRYLIKTRGQQVTLSCSPISGHRSVSWYQQTPGQGLQFLFEYFSETQRNKGNFPGRFSGRQFSNSRSEMNVSTLELGDSALYLCASREGQGNDYEQYFGPGTRLTVT.

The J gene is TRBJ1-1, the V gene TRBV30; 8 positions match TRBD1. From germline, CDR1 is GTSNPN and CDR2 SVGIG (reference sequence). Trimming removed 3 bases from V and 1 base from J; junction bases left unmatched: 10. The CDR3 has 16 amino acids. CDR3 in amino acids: CAWSKKTGTGNTEAFF. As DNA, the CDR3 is TGTGCCTGGAGCAAAAAGACCGGGACAGGGAACACTGAAGCTTTCTTT.

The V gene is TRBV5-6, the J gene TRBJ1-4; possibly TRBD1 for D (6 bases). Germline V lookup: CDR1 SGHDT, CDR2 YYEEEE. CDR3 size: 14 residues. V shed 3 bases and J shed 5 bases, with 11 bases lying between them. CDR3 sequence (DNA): TGTGCCAGCAGCTGGGGACACTACAATGAAAAACTGTTTTTT. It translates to CASSWGHYNEKLFF.

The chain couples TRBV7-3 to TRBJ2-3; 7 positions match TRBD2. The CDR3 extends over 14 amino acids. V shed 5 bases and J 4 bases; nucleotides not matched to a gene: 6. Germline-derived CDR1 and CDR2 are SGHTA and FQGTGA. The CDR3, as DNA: TGTGCCAGCAGCCGCGGGAGTTGGTCAGATACGCAGTATTTT. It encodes CASSRGSWSDTQYF. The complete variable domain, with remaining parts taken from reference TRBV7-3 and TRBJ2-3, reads GAGVSQTPSNKVTEKGKYVELRCDPISGHTALYWYRQSLGQGPEFLIYFQGTGAADDSGLPNDRFFAVRPEGSVSTLKIQRTERGDSAVYLCASSRGSWSDTQYFGPGTRLTVL.

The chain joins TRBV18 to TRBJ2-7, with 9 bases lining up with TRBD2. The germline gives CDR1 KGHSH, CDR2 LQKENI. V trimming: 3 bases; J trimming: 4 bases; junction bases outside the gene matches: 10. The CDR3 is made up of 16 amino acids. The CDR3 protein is CASSPKVASGMYEQYF. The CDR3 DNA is TGTGCCAGCTCACCGAAAGTGGCTAGCGGGATGTACGAGCAGTACTTC.

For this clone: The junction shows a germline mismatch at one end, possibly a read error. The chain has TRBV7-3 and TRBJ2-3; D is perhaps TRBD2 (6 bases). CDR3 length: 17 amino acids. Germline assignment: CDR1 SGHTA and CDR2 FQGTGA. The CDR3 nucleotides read TGTGCCAGCAGTTTAAATCCGGGCGGGAAATACACAGATACGCAGTATTTT. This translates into CASSLNPGGKYTDTQYF.

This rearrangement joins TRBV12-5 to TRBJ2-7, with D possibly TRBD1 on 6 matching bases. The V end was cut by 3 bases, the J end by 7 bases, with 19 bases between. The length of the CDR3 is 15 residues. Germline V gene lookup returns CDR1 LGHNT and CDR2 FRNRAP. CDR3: CASGLGGATSEEQYF. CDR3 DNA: TGTGCTAGTGGTTTAGGGGGAGCAACCTCTGAAGAGCAGTACTTC. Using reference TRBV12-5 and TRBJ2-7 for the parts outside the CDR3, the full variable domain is DARVTQTPRHKVTEMGQEVTMRCQPILGHNTVFWYRQTMMQGLELLAYFRNRAPLDDSGMPKDRFSAEMPDATLATLKIQPSEPRDSAVYFCASGLGGATSEEQYFGPGTRLTVT.

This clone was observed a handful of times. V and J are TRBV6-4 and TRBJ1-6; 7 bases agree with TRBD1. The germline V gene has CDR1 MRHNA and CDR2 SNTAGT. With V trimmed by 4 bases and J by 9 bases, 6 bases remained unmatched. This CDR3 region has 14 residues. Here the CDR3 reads CASSATGSLSPLHF. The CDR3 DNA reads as TGTGCCAGCAGTGCGACAGGGTCTCTTTCACCCCTCCACTTT.

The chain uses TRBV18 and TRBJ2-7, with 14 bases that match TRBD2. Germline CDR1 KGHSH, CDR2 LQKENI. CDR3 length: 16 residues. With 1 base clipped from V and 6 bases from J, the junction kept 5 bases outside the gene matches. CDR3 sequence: CASSPLGTSGRIEQYF. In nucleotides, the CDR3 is TGTGCCAGCTCACCACTAGGGACTAGCGGGAGAATCGAGCAGTACTTC.

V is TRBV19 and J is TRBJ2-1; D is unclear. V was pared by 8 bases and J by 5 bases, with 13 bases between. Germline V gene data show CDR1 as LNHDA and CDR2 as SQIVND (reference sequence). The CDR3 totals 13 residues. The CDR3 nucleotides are TGTGCCAGTCGTGGAACAGTCCACAATGAGCAGTTCTTC. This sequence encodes CASRGTVHNEQFF.